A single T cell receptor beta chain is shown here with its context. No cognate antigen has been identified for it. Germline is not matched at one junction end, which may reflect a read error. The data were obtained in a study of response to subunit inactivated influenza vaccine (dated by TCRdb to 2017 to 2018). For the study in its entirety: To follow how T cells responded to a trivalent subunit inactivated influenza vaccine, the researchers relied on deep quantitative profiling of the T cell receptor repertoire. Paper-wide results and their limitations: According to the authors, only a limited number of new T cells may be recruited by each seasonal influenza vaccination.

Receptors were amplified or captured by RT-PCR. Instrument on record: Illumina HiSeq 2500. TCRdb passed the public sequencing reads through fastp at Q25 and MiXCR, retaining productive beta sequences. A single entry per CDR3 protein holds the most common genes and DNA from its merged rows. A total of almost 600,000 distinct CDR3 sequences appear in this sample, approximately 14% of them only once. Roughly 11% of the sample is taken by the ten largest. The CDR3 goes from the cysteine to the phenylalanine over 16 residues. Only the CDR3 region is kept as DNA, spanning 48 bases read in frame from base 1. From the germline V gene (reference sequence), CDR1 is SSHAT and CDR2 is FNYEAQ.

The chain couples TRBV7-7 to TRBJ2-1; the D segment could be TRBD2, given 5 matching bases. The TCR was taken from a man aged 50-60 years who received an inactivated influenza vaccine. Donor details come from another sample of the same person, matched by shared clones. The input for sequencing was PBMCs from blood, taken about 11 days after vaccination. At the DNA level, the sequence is TGTGCTAGCAGCTTAGGGCCGGGGTCCTCCTACAATGAGCAGTTCTTC. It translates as CASSLGPGSSYNEQFF.